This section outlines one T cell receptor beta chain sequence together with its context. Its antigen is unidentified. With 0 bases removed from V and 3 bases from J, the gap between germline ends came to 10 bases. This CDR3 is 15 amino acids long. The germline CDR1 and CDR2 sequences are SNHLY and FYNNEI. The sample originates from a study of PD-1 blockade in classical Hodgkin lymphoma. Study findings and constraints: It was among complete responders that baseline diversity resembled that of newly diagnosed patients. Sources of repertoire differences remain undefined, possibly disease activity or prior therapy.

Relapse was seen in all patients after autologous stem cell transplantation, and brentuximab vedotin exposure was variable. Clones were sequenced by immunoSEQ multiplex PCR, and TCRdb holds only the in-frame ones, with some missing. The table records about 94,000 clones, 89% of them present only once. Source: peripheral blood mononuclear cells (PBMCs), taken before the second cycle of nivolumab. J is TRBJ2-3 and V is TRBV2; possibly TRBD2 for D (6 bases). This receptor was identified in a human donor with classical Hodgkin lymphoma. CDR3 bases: TGTGCCAGCAGTGAAGCGGGGGGTACTACAGATACGCAGTATTTT. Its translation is CASSEAGGTTDTQYF. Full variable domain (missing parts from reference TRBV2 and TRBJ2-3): EPEVTQTPSHQVTQMGQEVILRCVPISNHLYFYWYRQILGQKVEFLVSFYNNEISEKSEIFDDQFSVERPDGSNFTLKIRSTKLEDSAMYFCASSEAGGTTDTQYFGPGTRLTVL.